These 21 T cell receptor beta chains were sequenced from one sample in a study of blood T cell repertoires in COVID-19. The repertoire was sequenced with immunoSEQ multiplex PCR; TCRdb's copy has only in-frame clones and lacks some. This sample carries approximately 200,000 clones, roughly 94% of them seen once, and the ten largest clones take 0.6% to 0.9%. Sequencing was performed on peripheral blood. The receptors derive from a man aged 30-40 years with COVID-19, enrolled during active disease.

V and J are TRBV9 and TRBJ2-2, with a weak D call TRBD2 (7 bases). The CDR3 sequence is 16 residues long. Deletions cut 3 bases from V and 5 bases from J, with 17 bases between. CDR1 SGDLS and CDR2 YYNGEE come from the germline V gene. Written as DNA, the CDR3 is TGTGCCAGCAGCGAAGGGGCGGGGGCAGGAACCGGGGAGCTGTTTTTT. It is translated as CASSEGAGAGTGELFF.

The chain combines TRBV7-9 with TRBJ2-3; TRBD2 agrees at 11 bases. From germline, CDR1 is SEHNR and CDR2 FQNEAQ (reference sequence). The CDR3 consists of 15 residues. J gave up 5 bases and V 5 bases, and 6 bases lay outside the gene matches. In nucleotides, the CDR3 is TGTGCCAGCAGCAAGACTAGCGGGGCGAAAGATACGCAGTATTTT. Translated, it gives CASSKTSGAKDTQYF. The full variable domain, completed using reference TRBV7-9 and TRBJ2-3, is DTGVSQNPRHKITKRGQNVTFRCDPISEHNRLYWYRQTLGQGPEFLTYFQNEAQLEKSRLLSDRFSAERPKGSFSTLEIQRTEQGDSAMYLCASSKTSGAKDTQYFGPGTRLTVL.

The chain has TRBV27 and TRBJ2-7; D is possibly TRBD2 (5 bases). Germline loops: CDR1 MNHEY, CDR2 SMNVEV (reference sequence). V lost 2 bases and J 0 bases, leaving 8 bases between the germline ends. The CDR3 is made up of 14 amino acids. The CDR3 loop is CASSLEGFSYEQYF. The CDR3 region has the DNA TGTGCCAGCAGTTTAGAGGGTTTCTCCTACGAGCAGTACTTC.

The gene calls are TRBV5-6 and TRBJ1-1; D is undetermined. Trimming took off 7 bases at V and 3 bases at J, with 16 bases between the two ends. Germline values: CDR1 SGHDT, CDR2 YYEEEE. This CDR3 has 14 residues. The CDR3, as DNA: TGTGCCAGCCGCGTCTTCGGGCGGGACACTGAAGCTTTCTTT. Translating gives CASRVFGRDTEAFF.

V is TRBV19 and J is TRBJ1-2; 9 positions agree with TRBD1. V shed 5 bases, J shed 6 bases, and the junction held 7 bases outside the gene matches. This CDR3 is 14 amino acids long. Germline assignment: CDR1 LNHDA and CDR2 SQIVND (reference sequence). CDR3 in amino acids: CASSVLQGADGYTF. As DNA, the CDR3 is TGTGCCAGTAGTGTCCTACAGGGGGCAGATGGCTACACCTTC.

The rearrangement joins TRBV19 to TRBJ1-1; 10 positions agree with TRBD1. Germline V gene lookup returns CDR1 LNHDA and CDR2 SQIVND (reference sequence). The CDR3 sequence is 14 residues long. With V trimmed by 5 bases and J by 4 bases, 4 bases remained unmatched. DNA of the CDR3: TGTGCCAGTAGTCGCCGGGACAGGGGCACTGAAGCTTTCTTT. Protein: CASSRRDRGTEAFF.

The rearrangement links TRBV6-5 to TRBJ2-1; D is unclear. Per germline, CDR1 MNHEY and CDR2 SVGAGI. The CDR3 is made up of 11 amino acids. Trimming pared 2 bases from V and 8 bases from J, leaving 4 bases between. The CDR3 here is CASSYLHEQFF. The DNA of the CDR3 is TGTGCCAGCAGTTACCTCCATGAGCAGTTCTTC.

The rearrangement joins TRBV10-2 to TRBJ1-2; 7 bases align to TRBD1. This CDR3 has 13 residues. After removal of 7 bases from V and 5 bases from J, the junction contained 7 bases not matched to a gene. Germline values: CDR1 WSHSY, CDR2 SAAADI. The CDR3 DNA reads TGCGCCAGCAATCCGACAGGGCCGTATGGCTACACCTTC. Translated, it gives CASNPTGPYGYTF.

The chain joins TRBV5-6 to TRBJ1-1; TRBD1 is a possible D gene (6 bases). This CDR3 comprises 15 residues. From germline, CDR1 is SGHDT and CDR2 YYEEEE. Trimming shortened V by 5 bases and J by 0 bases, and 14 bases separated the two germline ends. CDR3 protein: CASSWRTEMNTEAFF. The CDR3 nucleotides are TGTGCCAGCAGTTGGCGGACAGAGATGAACACTGAAGCTTTCTTT.

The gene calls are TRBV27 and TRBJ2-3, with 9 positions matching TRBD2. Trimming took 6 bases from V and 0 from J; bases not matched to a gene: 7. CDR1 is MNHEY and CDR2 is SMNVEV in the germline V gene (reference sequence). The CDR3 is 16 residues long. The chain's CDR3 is CASSMRGGLSTDTQYF. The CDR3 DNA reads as TGTGCCAGCAGCATGCGGGGGGGCCTGAGCACAGATACGCAGTATTTT.

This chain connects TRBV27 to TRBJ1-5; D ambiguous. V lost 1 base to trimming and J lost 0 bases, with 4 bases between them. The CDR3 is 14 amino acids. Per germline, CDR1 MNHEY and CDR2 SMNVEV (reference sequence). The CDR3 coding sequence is TGTGCCAGCAGTTTATATCATAGCAATCAGCCCCAGCATTTT. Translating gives CASSLYHSNQPQHF.

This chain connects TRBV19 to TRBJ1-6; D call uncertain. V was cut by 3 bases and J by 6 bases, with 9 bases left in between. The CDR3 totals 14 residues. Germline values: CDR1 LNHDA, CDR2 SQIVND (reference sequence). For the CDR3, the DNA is TGTGCCAGTAGTATCGCGCCCGTTAATTCACCCCTCCACTTT. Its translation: CASSIAPVNSPLHF.

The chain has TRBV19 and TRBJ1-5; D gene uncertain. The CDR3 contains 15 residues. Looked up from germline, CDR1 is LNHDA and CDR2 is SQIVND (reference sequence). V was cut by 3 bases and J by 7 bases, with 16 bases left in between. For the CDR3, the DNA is TGTGCCAGTAGTATGGGTAGTCACAGTGGGCAGCCCCAGCATTTT. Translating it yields CASSMGSHSGQPQHF.

CDR3 DNA sequence: TGTGCCAGCAGCTTAGCGGGGCCCCAAGGCACAGATACGCAGTATTTT. This sequence encodes CASSLAGPQGTDTQYF. The chain has TRBV7-6 and TRBJ2-3; a possible D gene is TRBD1 (5 bases). V was shortened by 0 bases and J by 1 base, with 11 bases between the two germline ends. This CDR3 has 16 amino acids. Germline V gene lookup returns CDR1 SGHVS and CDR2 FNYEAQ.

CDR3 loop: CSVGGRGRLEQYF. CDR3 nucleotides: TGCAGCGTTGGGGGCAGGGGGCGTCTGGAGCAGTACTTC. V and J are TRBV29-1 and TRBJ2-7; 8 positions match TRBD1. J gave up 7 bases and V 4 bases, and 9 bases lay outside the gene matches. Germline V CDR1 and CDR2: SQVTM, ANQGSEA. The CDR3 spans 13 residues.

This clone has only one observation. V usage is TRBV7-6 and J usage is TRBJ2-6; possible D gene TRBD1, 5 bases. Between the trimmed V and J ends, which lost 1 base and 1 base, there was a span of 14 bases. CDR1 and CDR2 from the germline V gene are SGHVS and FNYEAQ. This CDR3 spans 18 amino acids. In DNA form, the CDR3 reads TGTGCCAGCAGCTTAGTCTTTTCAGGGTTTTCTGGGGCCAACGTCCTGACTTTC. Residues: CASSLVFSGFSGANVLTF.

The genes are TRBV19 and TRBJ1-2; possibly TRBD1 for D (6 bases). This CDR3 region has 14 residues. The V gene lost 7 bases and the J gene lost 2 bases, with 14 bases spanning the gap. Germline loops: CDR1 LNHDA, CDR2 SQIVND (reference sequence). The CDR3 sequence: CASKRDKQNYGYTF. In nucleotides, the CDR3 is TGTGCCAGTAAAAGGGACAAGCAGAACTATGGCTACACCTTC. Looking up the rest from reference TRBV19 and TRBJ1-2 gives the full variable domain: DGGITQSPKYLFRKEGQNVTLSCEQNLNHDAMYWYRQDPGQGLRLIYYSQIVNDFQKGDIAEGYSVSREKKESFPLTVTSAQKNPTAFYLCASKRDKQNYGYTFGSGTRLTVV.

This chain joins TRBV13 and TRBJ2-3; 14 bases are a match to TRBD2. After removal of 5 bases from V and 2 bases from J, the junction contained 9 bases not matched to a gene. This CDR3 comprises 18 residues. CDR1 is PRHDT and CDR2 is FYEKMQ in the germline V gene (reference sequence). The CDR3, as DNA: TGTGCCAGCAGCCTAGATACGACTAGCGGGGGGGCCACAGATACGCAGTATTTT. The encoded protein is CASSLDTTSGGATDTQYF.

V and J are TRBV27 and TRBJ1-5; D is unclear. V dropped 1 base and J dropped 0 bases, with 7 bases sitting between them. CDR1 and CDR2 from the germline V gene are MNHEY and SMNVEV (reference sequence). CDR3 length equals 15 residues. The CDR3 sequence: CASSLYRSSNQPQHF. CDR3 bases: TGTGCCAGCAGTTTATACAGAAGTAGCAATCAGCCCCAGCATTTT.

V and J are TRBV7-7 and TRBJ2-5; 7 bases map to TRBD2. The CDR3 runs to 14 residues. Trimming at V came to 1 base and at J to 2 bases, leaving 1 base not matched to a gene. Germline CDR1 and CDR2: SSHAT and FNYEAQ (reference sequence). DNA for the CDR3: TGTGCCAGCAGCTTAGGGGGGGGGCAAGAGACCCAGTACTTC. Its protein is CASSLGGGQETQYF.

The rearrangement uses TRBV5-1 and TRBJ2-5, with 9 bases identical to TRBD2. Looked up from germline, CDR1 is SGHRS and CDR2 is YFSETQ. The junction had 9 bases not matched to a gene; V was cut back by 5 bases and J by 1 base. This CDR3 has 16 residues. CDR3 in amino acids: CASSHRSGGTQETQYF. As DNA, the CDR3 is TGCGCCAGCAGTCACCGAAGCGGGGGGACCCAAGAGACCCAGTACTTC. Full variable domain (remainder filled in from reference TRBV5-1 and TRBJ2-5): KAGVTQTPRYLIKTRGQQVTLSCSPISGHRSVSWYQQTPGQGLQFLFEYFSETQRNKGNFPGRFSGRQFSNSRSEMNVSTLELGDSALYLCASSHRSGGTQETQYFGPGTRLLVL.